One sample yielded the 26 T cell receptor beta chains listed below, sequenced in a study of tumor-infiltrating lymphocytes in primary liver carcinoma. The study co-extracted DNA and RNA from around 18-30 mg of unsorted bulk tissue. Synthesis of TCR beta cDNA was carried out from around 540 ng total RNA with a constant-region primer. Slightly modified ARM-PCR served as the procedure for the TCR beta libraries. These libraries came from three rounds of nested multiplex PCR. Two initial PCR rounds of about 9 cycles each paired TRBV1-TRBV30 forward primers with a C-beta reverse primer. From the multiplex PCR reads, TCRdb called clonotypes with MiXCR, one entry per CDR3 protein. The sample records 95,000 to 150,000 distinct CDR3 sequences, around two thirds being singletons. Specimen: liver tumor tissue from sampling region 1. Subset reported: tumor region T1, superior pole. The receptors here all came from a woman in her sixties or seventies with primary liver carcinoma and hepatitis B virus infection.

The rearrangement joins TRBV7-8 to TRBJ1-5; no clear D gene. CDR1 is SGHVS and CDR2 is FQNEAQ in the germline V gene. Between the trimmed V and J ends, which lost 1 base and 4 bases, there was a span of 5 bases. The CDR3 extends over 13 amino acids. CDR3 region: CASSLVANQPQHF. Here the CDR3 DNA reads TGTGCCAGCAGCTTAGTGGCAAATCAGCCCCAGCATTTT.

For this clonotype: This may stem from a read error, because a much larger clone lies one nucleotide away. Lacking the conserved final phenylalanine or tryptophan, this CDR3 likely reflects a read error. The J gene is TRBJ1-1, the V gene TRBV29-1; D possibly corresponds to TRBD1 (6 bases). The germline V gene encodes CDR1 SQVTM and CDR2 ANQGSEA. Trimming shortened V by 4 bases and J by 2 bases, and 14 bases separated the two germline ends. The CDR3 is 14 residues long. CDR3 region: CSVVGGQGNTEAFI. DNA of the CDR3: TGCAGCGTTGTGGGGGGACAAGGAAACACTGAAGCTTTCATT.

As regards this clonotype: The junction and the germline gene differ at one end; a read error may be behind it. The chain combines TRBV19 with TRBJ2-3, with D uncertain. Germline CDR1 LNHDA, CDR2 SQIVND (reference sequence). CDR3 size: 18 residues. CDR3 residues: CASSRVWETDRNTNTQYF. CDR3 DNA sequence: TGTGCCAGTAGTAGGGTTTGGGAAACAGATCGCAACACAAATACGCAGTATTTT.

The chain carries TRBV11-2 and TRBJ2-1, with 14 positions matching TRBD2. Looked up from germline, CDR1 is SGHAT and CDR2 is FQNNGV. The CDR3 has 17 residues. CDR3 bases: TGTGTCAGTAGTAGGAGACTAGCGGGAGGGCCGGGGGATGAGCAGTTCTTC. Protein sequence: CVSSRRLAGGPGDEQFF.

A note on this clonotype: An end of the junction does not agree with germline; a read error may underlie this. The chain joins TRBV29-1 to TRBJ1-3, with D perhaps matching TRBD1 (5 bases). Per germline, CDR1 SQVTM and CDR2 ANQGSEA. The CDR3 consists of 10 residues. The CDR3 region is CGVGQGGQYF. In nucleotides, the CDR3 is TGCGGCGTTGGACAAGGAGGGCAATATTTT.

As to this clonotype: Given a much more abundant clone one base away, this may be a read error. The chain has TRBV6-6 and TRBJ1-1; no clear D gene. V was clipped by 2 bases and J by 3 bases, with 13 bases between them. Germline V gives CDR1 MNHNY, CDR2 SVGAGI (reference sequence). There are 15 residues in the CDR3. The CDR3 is CASSYAGNMDTEAFF. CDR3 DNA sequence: TGTGCCAGCAGTTACGCGGGGAACATGGACACTGAAGCTTTCTTT.

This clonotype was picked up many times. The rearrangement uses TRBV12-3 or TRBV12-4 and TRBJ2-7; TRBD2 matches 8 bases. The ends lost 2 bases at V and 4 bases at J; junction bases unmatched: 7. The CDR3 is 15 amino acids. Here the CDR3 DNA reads TGTGCCAGCAGTTTACGGTCAGCGGGAGTATACGAGCAGTACTTC. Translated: CASSLRSAGVYEQYF.

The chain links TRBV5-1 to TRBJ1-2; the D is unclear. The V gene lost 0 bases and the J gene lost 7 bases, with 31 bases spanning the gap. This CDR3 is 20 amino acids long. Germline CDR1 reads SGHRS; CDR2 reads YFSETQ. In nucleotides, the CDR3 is TGCGCCAGCAGCTTGGCCGTATCGAACACCCTGAGGCAGCGGTCGGCTGGCTACACCTTC. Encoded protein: CASSLAVSNTLRQRSAGYTF.

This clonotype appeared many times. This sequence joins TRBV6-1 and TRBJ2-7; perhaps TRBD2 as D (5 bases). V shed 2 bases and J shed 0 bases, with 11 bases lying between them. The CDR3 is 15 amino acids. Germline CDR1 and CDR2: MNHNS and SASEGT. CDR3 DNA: TGTGCCAGCAGTGAACTCAGCGGATCCTCCTACGAGCAGTACTTC. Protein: CASSELSGSSYEQYF.

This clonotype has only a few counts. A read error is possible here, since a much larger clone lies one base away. For the CDR3, the DNA is TGTGCCAGCAACGTTAGCGGGAGCTCCGTCTACGAGCAGTACTTC. This gives the protein CASNVSGSSVYEQYF. This sequence joins TRBV7-8 and TRBJ2-7; 9 bases are a match to TRBD2. The junction had 10 bases not matched to a gene; V was cut back by 7 bases and J by 3 bases. Germline V gene sequence: CDR1 SGHVS, CDR2 FQNEAQ. The CDR3 totals 15 residues.

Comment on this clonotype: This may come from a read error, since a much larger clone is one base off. The CDR3 nucleotides are TGTGCCAGCTGTGAAACGATTACCTACGAGCAGTACTTC. The encoded protein is CASCETITYEQYF. The chain combines TRBV6-1 with TRBJ2-7, with unresolved D. The length of the CDR3 is 13 residues. CDR1 and CDR2 (germline): MNHNS, SASEGT.

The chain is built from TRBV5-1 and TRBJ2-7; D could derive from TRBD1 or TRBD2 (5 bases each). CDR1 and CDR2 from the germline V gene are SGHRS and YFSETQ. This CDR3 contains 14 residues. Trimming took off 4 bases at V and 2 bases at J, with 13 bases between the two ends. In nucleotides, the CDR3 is TGCGCCAGCAGCGGGACCGGGGCCCCCTACGAGCAGTACTTC. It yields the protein CASSGTGAPYEQYF.

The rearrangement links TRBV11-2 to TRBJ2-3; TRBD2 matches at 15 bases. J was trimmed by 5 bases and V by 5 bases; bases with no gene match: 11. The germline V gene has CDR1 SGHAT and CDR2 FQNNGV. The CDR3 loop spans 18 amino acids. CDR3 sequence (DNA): TGTGCCAGCAGCGCAAGGACTAGCGGGAGGGGAGGTATAGATACGCAGTATTTT. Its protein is CASSARTSGRGGIDTQYF.

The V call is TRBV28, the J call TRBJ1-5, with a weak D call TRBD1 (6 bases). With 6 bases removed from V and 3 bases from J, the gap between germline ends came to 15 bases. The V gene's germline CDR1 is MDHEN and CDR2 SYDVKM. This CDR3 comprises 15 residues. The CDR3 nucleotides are TGTGCCAGCAGCTCTGGACAGTCGGACAATCAGCCCCAGCATTTT. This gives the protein CASSSGQSDNQPQHF.

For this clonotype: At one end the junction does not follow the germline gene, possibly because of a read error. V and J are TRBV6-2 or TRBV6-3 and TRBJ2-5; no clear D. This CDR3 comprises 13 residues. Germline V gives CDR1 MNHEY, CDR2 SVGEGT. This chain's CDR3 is CASSHSPAYELYF. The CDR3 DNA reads TGTGCCAGCAGTCACTCGCCCGCTTACGAGCTGTACTTC.

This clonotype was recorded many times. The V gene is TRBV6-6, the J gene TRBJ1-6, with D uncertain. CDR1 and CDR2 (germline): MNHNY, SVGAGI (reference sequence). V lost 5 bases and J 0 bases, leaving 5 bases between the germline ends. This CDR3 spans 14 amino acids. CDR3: CASSQPSYNSPLHF. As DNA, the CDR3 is TGTGCCAGCAGTCAGCCCTCCTATAATTCACCCCTCCACTTT.

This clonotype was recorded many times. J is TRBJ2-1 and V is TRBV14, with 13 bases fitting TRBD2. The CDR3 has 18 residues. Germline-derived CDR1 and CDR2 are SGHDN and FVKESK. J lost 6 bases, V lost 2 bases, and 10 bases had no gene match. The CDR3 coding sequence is TGTGCCAGCAGCCAAAGAAGGACTAGCGGGAGCGCCGCCAATGAGCAGTTCTTC. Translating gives CASSQRRTSGSAANEQFF.

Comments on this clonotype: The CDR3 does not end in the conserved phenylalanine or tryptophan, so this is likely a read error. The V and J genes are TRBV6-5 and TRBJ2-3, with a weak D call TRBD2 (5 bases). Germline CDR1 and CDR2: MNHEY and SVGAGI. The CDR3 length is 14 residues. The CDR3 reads CASIRLSGSVTQYS. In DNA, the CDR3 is TGCGCCAGCATCAGATTATCGGGGTCAGTTACGCAGTATTCT.

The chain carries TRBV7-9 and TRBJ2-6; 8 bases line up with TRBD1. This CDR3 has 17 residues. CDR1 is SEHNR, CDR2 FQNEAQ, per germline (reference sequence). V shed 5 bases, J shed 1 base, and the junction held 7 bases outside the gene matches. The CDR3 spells CASSSGQGTSGANVLTF. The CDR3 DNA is TGTGCCAGCAGCAGCGGACAGGGAACTTCTGGGGCCAACGTCCTGACTTTC. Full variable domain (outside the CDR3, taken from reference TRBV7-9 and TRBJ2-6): DTGVSQNPRHKITKRGQNVTFRCDPISEHNRLYWYRQTLGQGPEFLTYFQNEAQLEKSRLLSDRFSAERPKGSFSTLEIQRTEQGDSAMYLCASSSGQGTSGANVLTFGAGSRLTVL.

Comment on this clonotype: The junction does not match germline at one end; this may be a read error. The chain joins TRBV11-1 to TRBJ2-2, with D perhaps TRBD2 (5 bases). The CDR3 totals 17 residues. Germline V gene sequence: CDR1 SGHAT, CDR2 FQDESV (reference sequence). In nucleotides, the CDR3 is TGTGCCAGCAGCTTAGAGGACCATCCGTCGAAGACCGGGGAGCTGCTTTTT. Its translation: CASSLEDHPSKTGELLF.

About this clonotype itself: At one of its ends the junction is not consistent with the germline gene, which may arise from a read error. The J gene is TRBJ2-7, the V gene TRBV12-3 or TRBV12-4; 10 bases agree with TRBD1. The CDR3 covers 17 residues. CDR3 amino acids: CASSPGTGEAGLYDQYF. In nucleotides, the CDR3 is TGTGCCAGCAGTCCGGGGACAGGGGAGGCGGGGTTATACGATCAGTACTTC.

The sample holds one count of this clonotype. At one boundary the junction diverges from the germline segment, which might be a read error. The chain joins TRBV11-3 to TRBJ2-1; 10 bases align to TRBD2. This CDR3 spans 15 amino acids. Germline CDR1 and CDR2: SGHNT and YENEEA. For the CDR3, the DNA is TGTGCTAGCAGCTTAGGAACTAGCGGGAAGTTTAAGCAGTTCTTC. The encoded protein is CASSLGTSGKFKQFF.

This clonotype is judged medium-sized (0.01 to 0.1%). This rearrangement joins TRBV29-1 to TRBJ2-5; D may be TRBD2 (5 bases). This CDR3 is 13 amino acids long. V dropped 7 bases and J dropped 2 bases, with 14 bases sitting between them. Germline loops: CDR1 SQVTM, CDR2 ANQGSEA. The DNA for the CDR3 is TGCAGCGCGTATTCGGGATTTCAAGAGACCCAGTACTTC. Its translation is CSAYSGFQETQYF.

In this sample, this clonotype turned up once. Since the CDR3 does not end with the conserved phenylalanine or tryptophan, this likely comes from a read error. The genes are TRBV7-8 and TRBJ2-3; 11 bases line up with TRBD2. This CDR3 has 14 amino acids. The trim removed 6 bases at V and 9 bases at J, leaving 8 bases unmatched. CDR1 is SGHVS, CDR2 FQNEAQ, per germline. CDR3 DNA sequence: TGTGCCAGCAGGCATGGACTAGCGGGTATGACGCAGTATTTG. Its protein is CASRHGLAGMTQYL.

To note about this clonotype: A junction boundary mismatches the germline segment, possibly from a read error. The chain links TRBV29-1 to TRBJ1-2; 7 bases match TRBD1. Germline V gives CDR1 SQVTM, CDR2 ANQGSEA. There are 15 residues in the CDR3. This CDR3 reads CSAWGSGQPDYGNTF. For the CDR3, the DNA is TGCAGCGCGTGGGGCTCGGGACAGCCAGACTATGGCAACACCTTC.

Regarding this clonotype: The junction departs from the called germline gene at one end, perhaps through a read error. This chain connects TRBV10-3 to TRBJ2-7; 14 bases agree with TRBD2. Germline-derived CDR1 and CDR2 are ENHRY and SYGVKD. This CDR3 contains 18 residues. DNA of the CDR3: TGTGTCATCAGTGCCGATTCGGGACTAGCGGGAGTTTCCTACGAGCAGTACTTC. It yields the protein CVISADSGLAGVSYEQYF.